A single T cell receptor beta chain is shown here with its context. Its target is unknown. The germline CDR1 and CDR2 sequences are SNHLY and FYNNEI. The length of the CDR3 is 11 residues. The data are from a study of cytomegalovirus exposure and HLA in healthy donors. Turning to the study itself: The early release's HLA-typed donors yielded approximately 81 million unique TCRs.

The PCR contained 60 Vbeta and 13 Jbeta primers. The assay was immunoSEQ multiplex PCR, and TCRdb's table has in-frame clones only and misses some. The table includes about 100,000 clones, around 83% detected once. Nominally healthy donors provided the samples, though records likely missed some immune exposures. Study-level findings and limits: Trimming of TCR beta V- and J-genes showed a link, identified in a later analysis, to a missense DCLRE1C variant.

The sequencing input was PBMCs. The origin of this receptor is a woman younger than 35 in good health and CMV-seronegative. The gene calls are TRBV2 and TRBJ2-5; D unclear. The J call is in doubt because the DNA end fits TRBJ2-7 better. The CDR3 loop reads CASSSYYEQYF. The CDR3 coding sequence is TGTGCCAGCAGTTCCTACTACGAGCAGTACTTC.